Shown below are 2 T cell receptor beta chains from a single sample sequenced in a study of blood T cell repertoires in COVID-19 (dated by TCRdb to 2020 to 2022). To prepare the library, the immunoSEQ multiplex PCR assay was applied. The immuneACCESS repertoire file appears here via TCRdb, limited to in-frame rearrangements. These files lack a portion of the clones; in checked studies, under half of the deficit traces to unresolved V genes, and the cause of the others is not known. For this sample there are a few hundred thousand clones; roughly 85% appear just once. Of the sample, around 3.3% falls within the top ten clones. What was sequenced was peripheral blood. These receptors were obtained from a young man with active or convalescent COVID-19.

The V and J genes are TRBV15 and TRBJ1-2, with D perhaps matching TRBD1 (5 bases). From germline, CDR1 is LNHNV and CDR2 YYDKDF (reference sequence). V was pared by 4 bases and J by 4 bases, with 16 bases between. The CDR3 has 15 residues. Written as DNA, the CDR3 is TGTGCCACCAGCACCCCCCGGGGGGACCCCTATGGCTACACCTTC. Translating it yields CATSTPRGDPYGYTF.

This clone was seen a few times. The V gene is TRBV5-1, the J gene TRBJ2-3; weak D call: TRBD2 (5 bases). The ends were cut back, 0 bases at V and 0 bases at J, with 8 bases in the middle. The germline CDR1 and CDR2 sequences are SGHRS and YFSETQ. This CDR3 has 15 amino acids. The CDR3, as DNA: TGCGCCAGCAGCTTGGTAGGCGGGAGCACAGATACGCAGTATTTT. Amino acid sequence: CASSLVGGSTDTQYF.